These 32 T cell receptor beta chains were sequenced from one sample in a study of CD8+CD57+ T cells in acquired aplastic anemia. Template material for TCR beta VDJ and CDR3 profiling consisted of genomic DNA. TCRdb redid the calling of the reads with MiXCR, one entry per CDR3 protein. The repertoire holds about 400,000 distinct CDR3 sequences, with just under 70% as singletons. The sequenced material came from sorted CD4+, CD8+, or CD8+CD57+ T cells (not recorded which) from PBMCs. The receptors were sampled from a human donor in good health, serving as a control.

This clonotype was picked up many times. This sequence joins TRBV11-2 and TRBJ1-2; D remains unclear. V lost 5 bases, J lost 3 bases, and 7 bases lay in between. Germline V gene data show CDR1 as SGHAT and CDR2 as FQNNGV. The CDR3 extends over 12 amino acids. The DNA of the CDR3 is TGTGCCAGCAGCCCAGCCGACTATGGCTACACCTTC. Its protein product is CASSPADYGYTF.

Turning to this clonotype: One junction end disagrees with the germline gene, perhaps due to a read error. The J gene is TRBJ1-3, the V gene TRBV7-2, with a weak D call TRBD1 (6 bases). Germline CDR1 and CDR2: SGHTA and FQGNSA. The CDR3 spans 14 residues. CDR3 sequence: CASSLAGDEPPQDF. The CDR3 coding sequence is TGTGCCAGCAGTTTAGCAGGGGATGAGCCCCCGCAAGATTTT.

This clonotype has ten or more counts. V gene TRBV5-1 combines with J gene TRBJ2-1, with D maybe TRBD2 (6 bases). This CDR3 comprises 14 residues. V lost 4 bases and J lost 5, with 13 bases in between. Germline CDR1 is SGHRS and CDR2 is YFSETQ. For the CDR3, the DNA is TGCGCCAGCAGCGGGGAGGACTGGAACAATGAGCAGTTCTTC. Amino acid sequence: CASSGEDWNNEQFF.

The rearrangement uses TRBV14 and TRBJ2-1, with D perhaps TRBD1 (8 bases). The CDR3 is made up of 13 amino acids. Trimming cost V 5 bases and J 12 bases, with 17 bases left between them. Germline V gene data show CDR1 as SGHDN and CDR2 as FVKESK. CDR3 region: CASSVGSGTGQFF. The CDR3 DNA reads TGTGCCAGCAGCGTAGGGAGCGGGACAGGGCAGTTCTTC.

Concerning this clonotype: One junction end disagrees with the germline gene, perhaps due to a read error. The rearrangement joins TRBV2 to TRBJ1-4; a possible D gene is TRBD1 (6 bases). Germline assignment: CDR1 SNHLY and CDR2 FYNNEI. CDR3 length: 14 amino acids. The CDR3 is CASSTRQENEELFF. The CDR3 coding sequence is TGTGCCAGCAGCACGAGACAGGAAAATGAAGAACTTTTTTTT.

The rearrangement uses TRBV5-1 and TRBJ1-5; D gene uncertain. This CDR3 has 13 residues. The germline V gene encodes CDR1 SGHRS and CDR2 YFSETQ. V was clipped by 7 bases and J by 12 bases, with 20 bases between them. The CDR3 sequence is CASGEGQAAYQHF. CDR3 sequence (DNA): TGCGCCAGCGGCGAAGGGCAGGCCGCCTACCAGCATTTT.

V and J are TRBV2 and TRBJ2-1, with D possibly matching TRBD2 (7 bases). Trimming shortened V by 9 bases and J by 12 bases, and 21 bases separated the two germline ends. The germline V gene encodes CDR1 SNHLY and CDR2 FYNNEI. The CDR3 totals 13 residues. In DNA form, the CDR3 reads TGTGCCAGAAGGATAGGGGGGGCAGATGCGCAGTTCTTC. Amino acid sequence: CARRIGGADAQFF.

The rearrangement uses TRBV7-8 and TRBJ1-1, with D maybe TRBD1 (6 bases). V lost 5 bases, J lost 0 bases, and 13 bases lay in between. There are 15 residues in the CDR3. Germline lookup yields CDR1 SGHVS and CDR2 FQNEAQ. The chain's CDR3 is CASSILGGMNTEAFF. CDR3 coding DNA: TGTGCCAGCAGCATACTCGGGGGCATGAACACTGAAGCTTTCTTT.

The table lists this clonotype with many counts. The J gene is TRBJ2-3, the V gene TRBV6-5; possibly TRBD1 or TRBD2 for D (6 bases each). The CDR3 is made up of 17 amino acids. Germline assignment: CDR1 MNHEY and CDR2 SVGAGI. The V gene lost 0 bases and the J gene lost 6 bases, with 19 bases spanning the gap. CDR3 nucleotides: TGTGCCAGCAGTTACTCGGGGGTAAGGGGGGCCAGGGATACGCAGTATTTT. This sequence encodes CASSYSGVRGARDTQYF.

Worth noting for this clonotype: This may come from a read error, since a much larger clone is one base off. The genes are TRBV20-1 and TRBJ2-7, with TRBD2 matching 13 bases. The CDR3 has 15 residues. CDR1 and CDR2 (germline): DFQATT, SNEGSKA (reference sequence). The CDR3, as DNA: TGCAGTGCTAGGGCCGGGACTAGCGGGAACTACGAGCAGTGCTTC. Amino acid sequence: CSARAGTSGNYEQCF.

Only a few counts were recorded for this clonotype. The chain joins TRBV3-1 to TRBJ1-5; 9 bases are shared with TRBD1. Germline V lookup: CDR1 LGHDT, CDR2 YNNKEL (reference sequence). The CDR3 sequence is 15 residues long. Trimming removed 6 bases from V and 4 bases from J; junction bases left unmatched: 7. This CDR3 is CASSTGQGGNQPQHF. Here the CDR3 DNA reads TGTGCCAGCAGTACGGGACAGGGCGGGAATCAGCCCCAGCATTTT.

This clonotype was observed a few times. The genes are TRBV6-2 or TRBV6-3 and TRBJ2-1; D may be TRBD2 (5 bases). The germline V and J ends were trimmed by 0 bases and 9 bases, with 15 bases remaining between them. The CDR3 loop spans 15 amino acids. Looked up from germline, CDR1 is MNHEY and CDR2 is SVGEGT. The CDR3 is CASSYSLLARAEQFF. CDR3 in DNA: TGTGCCAGCAGTTACTCGCTCCTAGCCCGCGCTGAGCAGTTCTTC.

In DNA, the CDR3 is TGTGCCAGCAGCTTAGGGAGGAAAGCCTACCCCCAGTATTTT. Its translation is CASSLGRKAYPQYF. This chain connects TRBV7-6 to TRBJ1-5, with D tentatively TRBD2 (5 bases). The J call could be wrong; TRBJ2-3 is a better fit for the DNA end. The CDR3 contains 14 residues. The germline gives CDR1 SGHVS, CDR2 FNYEAQ.

A word on this clonotype: Since no conserved phenylalanine or tryptophan closes the CDR3, a read error is the likely cause. The DNA is left out, because the CDR3 cannot be placed on it with certainty; the CDR3 is given as TCRdb lists it. The gene calls are TRBV7-2 and TRBJ1-2; the table's TRBD1 call for D was not verified on the DNA. Per germline, CDR1 SGHTA and CDR2 FQGNSA. The CDR3 spans 13 residues, counting both ends. The CDR3 is CASSFGGTETYEQ.

A few counts support this clonotype. An end of the junction does not agree with germline; a read error may underlie this. This chain joins TRBV9 and TRBJ2-5, with a tentative D call TRBD2 (6 bases). Germline CDR1 reads SGDLS; CDR2 reads YYNGEE. CDR3 length equals 12 residues. In DNA, the CDR3 is TGCGCCAGCAGCGTAAACGCGGGGACCCAGCACTTC. Its translation is CASSVNAGTQHF.

The J gene is TRBJ2-1, the V gene TRBV2; 8 bases align to TRBD1. Germline trimming cut 4 bases from V and 10 bases from J; bases unmatched to any gene: 12. Looked up from germline, CDR1 is SNHLY and CDR2 is FYNNEI. CDR3 length equals 15 residues. The CDR3 sequence: CASSGGTGSAYEQFF. The CDR3 DNA sequence: TGTGCCAGCAGTGGGGGGACAGGATCGGCCTACGAGCAGTTCTTC.

Concerning this clonotype itself: The germline gene is not matched at one end of the junction; a read error may be the cause. This chain joins TRBV5-1 and TRBJ2-2; D possibly corresponds to TRBD2 (5 bases). The CDR3 runs to 15 residues. Germline CDR1 SGHRS, CDR2 YFSETQ. In DNA form, the CDR3 reads TGTGCCAGCAGCCGGGATGGGTGGATTACCGGGGAGCTGTTTTTT. It specifies CASSRDGWITGELFF. Supplemented by reference TRBV5-1 and TRBJ2-2, the full variable domain reads KAGVTQTPRYLIKTRGQQVTLSCSPISGHRSVSWYQQTPGQGLQFLFEYFSETQRNKGNFPGRFSGRQFSNSRSEMNVSTLELGDSALYLCASSRDGWITGELFFGEGSRLTVL.

The V and J genes are TRBV5-5 and TRBJ1-5, with no clear D. With 0 bases removed from V and 4 bases from J, the gap between germline ends came to 11 bases. Germline CDR1 SGHKS, CDR2 YYEKEE (reference sequence). The CDR3 has 15 residues. This CDR3 is CASSLAAVWNQPQHF. The DNA for the CDR3 is TGTGCCAGCAGCTTGGCGGCAGTTTGGAATCAGCCCCAGCATTTT.

This clonotype came up once. This rearrangement joins TRBV20-1 to TRBJ2-7, with 7 bases fitting TRBD2. There are 12 residues in the CDR3. Losses at the gene ends were 6 bases for V and 11 bases for J; bases not matched to a gene: 13. Per germline, CDR1 DFQATT and CDR2 SNEGSKA (reference sequence). CDR3 amino acids: CSALTSVSQEYF. The CDR3 coding sequence is TGCAGTGCCCTAACTAGCGTAAGCCAGGAGTACTTC.

The rearrangement links TRBV19 to TRBJ2-7; a weak D match, TRBD2 (6 bases). The CDR3 extends over 14 amino acids. V dropped 6 bases and J dropped 1 base, with 13 bases sitting between them. Germline V CDR1 and CDR2: LNHDA, SQIVND (reference sequence). The CDR3: CASSPGGVSYEQYF. CDR3 bases: TGTGCCAGTAGCCCCGGGGGAGTGTCCTACGAGCAGTACTTC.

The V gene is TRBV20-1, the J gene TRBJ1-5; no reliable D call. V lost 2 bases, J lost 2 bases, and 13 bases lay in between. Per the germline V gene, CDR1 is DFQATT and CDR2 is SNEGSKA (reference sequence). The CDR3 has 15 residues. CDR3 protein: CSARLHGEGNQPQHF. CDR3 DNA sequence: TGCAGTGCTAGACTCCACGGGGAGGGCAATCAGCCCCAGCATTTT.

The genes are TRBV7-4 and TRBJ1-1; D possibly corresponds to TRBD1 (5 bases). Germline values: CDR1 SGHVT, CDR2 SQSDAQ. The CDR3 contains 15 residues. Trimming removed 7 bases at V and 5 bases at J, with 20 bases between. CDR3 bases: TGTGCCAGCATAGGCGGAAGGGGTGCGGCAACTGAAGCTTTCTTT. This sequence encodes CASIGGRGAATEAFF.

This chain links TRBV20-1 with TRBJ2-7; D not resolved. The CDR3 has 13 residues. The V gene's germline CDR1 is DFQATT and CDR2 SNEGSKA (reference sequence). V shed 0 bases and J shed 4 bases, with 10 bases lying between them. The chain's CDR3 is CSARDHRRYEQYF. The CDR3 coding sequence is TGCAGTGCTAGAGATCATCGGCGGTACGAGCAGTACTTC.

Worth noting for this clonotype: The germline gene is not matched at one end of the junction; a read error may be the cause. The gene calls are TRBV7-6 and TRBJ2-3; D call uncertain. CDR1 and CDR2 (germline): SGHVS, FNYEAQ. There are 14 residues in the CDR3. The CDR3 region is CASSLAKATDTHEF. The CDR3, as DNA: TGTGCCAGCAGCTTAGCCAAGGCAACAGATACACACGAGTTT.

This chain connects TRBV12-3 or TRBV12-4 to TRBJ2-7; D might be TRBD1 (7 bases). The CDR3 spans 14 residues. V was shortened by 3 bases and J by 1 base, with 10 bases between the two germline ends. In DNA form, the CDR3 reads TGTGCCAGCAGTTTCGCGGGACAGTCCTACGAGCAGTACTTC. This sequence encodes CASSFAGQSYEQYF.

A note on this clonotype: Given a much more abundant clone one base away, this may be a read error. Because it lacks the conserved phenylalanine or tryptophan at the end, this CDR3 is likely a read error. The chain carries TRBV30 and TRBJ2-5, with D unresolved. Trimming removed 1 base at V and 4 bases at J, with 10 bases between. The CDR3 totals 13 residues. Germline V CDR1 and CDR2: GTSNPN, SVGIG (reference sequence). CDR3 protein: CAWSGPSGETQYS. The CDR3 DNA is TGTGCCTGGAGTGGCCCCTCGGGAGAGACCCAGTACTCC.

Note on this clonotype: A read error is likely, as this CDR3 ends without the conserved phenylalanine or tryptophan. The chain employs TRBV10-3 and TRBJ2-7; D may be TRBD1 (5 bases). Germline CDR1 is ENHRY and CDR2 is SYGVKD. The CDR3 is made up of 16 amino acids. In DNA form, the CDR3 reads TGTGCCACCAGTGAGCCGACAGCCTCCAACTCCTACGAGCAGTACTCC. Its translation is CATSEPTASNSYEQYS.

The chain uses TRBV7-2 and TRBJ1-6, with 10 bases matching TRBD1. Germline CDR1 reads SGHTA; CDR2 reads FQGNSA. The CDR3 has 19 residues. Trimming cost V 6 bases and J 6 bases; bases outside gene matches: 17. In DNA, the CDR3 is TGTGCCAGCAGTTTAAGGTTATATGGGACAGGGGCTTTTAATTCACCCCTCCACTTT. Translating gives CASSLRLYGTGAFNSPLHF.

This chain connects TRBV7-2 to TRBJ1-5; 9 positions agree with TRBD1. Germline V gene lookup returns CDR1 SGHTA and CDR2 FQGNSA. Trimming took 5 bases from V and 3 from J; bases not matched to a gene: 17. This CDR3 has 19 amino acids. The CDR3 region has the DNA TGTGCCAGCAGCCTAGGACAGGGGCTAGGTGGCTACACCAATCAGCCCCAGCATTTT. Protein product: CASSLGQGLGGYTNQPQHF.

This chain connects TRBV19 to TRBJ1-1; D not certain. Germline V gene lookup returns CDR1 LNHDA and CDR2 SQIVND (reference sequence). This CDR3 has 13 amino acids. The V end lost 7 bases, the J end lost 13 bases, and 22 bases lay between the germline ends. This CDR3 is CASIAEMNGGGFF. CDR3 nucleotides: TGTGCCAGTATCGCTGAAATGAACGGTGGAGGTTTCTTT.

This clonotype was counted at least ten times. The J gene is TRBJ1-2, the V gene TRBV5-8; TRBD1 is a possible D gene (5 bases). Trimming stripped 3 bases from V and 7 bases from J, with 19 bases between. This CDR3 contains 15 residues. The germline V gene has CDR1 SGHTS and CDR2 YDEGEE. Here the CDR3 DNA reads TGTGCCAGCAGCTGGAATACCCTAGGGGTTGGTGGCTACACCTTC. Protein sequence: CASSWNTLGVGGYTF.

This chain links TRBV7-2 with TRBJ2-7; 9 nucleotides match TRBD1. Germline assignment: CDR1 SGHTA and CDR2 FQGNSA. V trimming: 5 bases; J trimming: 13 bases; junction bases outside the gene matches: 18. This CDR3 has 15 amino acids. The CDR3 bases are TGTGCCAGCAGCGATGCCCCGGGACAGGGAGGTAATTCATACTTC. This encodes CASSDAPGQGGNSYF.